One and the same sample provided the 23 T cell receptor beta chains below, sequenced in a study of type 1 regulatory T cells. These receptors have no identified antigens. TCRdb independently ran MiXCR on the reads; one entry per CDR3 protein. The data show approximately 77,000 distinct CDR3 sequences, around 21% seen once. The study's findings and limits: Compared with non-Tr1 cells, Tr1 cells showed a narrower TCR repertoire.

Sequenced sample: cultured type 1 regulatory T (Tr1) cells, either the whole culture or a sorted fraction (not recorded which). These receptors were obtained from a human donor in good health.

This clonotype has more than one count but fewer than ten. CDR3 loop: CASSLRRNNEKLFF. For the CDR3, the DNA is TGTGCCAGCAGCTTACGGCGAAATAATGAAAAACTGTTTTTT. The chain joins TRBV5-6 to TRBJ1-4; D is unresolved. Trimming took off 2 bases at V and 4 bases at J, with 9 bases between the two ends. This CDR3 has 14 residues. Germline CDR1 and CDR2: SGHDT and YYEEEE.

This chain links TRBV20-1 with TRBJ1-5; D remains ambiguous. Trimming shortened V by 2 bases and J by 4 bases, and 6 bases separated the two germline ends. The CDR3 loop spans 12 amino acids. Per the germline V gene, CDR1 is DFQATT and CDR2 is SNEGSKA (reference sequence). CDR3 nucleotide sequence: TGCAGTGCTAGATCGGGGAATCAGCCCCAGCATTTT. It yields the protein CSARSGNQPQHF.

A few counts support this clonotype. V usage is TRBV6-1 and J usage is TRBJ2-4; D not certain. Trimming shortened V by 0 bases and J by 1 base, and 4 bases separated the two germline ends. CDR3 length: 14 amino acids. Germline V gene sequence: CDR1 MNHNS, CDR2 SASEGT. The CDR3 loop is CASSEAWAKNIQYF. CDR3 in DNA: TGTGCCAGCAGTGAAGCGTGGGCCAAAAACATTCAGTACTTC.

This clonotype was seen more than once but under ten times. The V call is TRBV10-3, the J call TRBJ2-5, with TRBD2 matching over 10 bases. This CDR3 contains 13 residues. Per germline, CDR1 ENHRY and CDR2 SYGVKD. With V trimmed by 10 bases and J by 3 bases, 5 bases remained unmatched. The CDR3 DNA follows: TGTGCCACCGGAGCGGGAGGGGAAGAGACCCAGTACTTC. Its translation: CATGAGGEETQYF.

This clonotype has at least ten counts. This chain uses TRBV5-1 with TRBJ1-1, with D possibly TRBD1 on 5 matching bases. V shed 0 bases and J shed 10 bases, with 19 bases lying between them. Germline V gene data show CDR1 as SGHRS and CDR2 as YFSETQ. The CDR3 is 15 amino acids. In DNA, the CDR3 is TGCGCCAGCAGCTTGGCCCAACCCTCGCAGGGTTTAGCTTTCTTT. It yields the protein CASSLAQPSQGLAFF.

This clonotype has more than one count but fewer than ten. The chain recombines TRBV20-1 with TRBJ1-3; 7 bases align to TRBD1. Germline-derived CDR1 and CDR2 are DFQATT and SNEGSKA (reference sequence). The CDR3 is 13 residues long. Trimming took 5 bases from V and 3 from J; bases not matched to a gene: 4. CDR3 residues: CSASRGDGNTIYF. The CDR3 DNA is TGCAGTGCTTCCAGGGGGGATGGAAACACCATATATTTT.

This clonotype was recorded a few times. CDR3 nucleotides: TGCGCCAGCAGCTTGAGCGGGAGGGCCTGGACCGGGGAGCTGTTTTTT. Its protein is CASSLSGRAWTGELFF. The chain recombines TRBV5-1 with TRBJ2-2, with 10 bases aligning to TRBD2. Looked up from germline, CDR1 is SGHRS and CDR2 is YFSETQ. The CDR3 consists of 16 residues. Losses at the gene ends were 1 base for V and 5 bases for J; bases not matched to a gene: 5.

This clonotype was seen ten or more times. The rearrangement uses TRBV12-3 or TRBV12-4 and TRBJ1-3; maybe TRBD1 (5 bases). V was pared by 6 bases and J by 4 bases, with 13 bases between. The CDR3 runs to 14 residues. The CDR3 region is CASSSQGVGNTIYF. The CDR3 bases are TGTGCCAGCAGCTCCCAGGGCGTCGGAAACACCATATATTTT.

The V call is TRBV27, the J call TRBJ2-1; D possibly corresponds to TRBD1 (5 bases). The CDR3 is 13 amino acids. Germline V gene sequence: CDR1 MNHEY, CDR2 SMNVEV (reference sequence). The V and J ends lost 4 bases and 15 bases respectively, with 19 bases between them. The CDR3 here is CASSSRKGLGLFF. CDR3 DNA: TGTGCCAGCAGTTCGCGGAAGGGTTTGGGGCTGTTCTTC.

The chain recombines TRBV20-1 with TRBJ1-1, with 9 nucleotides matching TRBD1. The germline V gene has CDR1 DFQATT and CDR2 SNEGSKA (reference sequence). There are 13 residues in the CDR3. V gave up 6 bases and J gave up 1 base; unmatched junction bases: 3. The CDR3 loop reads CSAPGQGNTEAFF. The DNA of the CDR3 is TGCAGTGCCCCGGGACAGGGGAACACTGAAGCTTTCTTT.

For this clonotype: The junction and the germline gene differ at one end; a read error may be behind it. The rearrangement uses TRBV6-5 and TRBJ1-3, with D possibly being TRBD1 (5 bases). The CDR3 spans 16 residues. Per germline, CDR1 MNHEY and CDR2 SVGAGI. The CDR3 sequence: CASSRLGATLGSTIYF. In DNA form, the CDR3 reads TGTGCCAGCAGCCGTCTCGGGGCAACTCTTGGAAGCACCATATATTTT.

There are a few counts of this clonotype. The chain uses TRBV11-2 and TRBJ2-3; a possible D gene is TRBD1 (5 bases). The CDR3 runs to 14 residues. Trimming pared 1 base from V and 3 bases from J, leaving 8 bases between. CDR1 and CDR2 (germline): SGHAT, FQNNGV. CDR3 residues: CASSLGQKTDTQYF. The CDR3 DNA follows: TGTGCCAGCAGCTTAGGACAGAAGACAGATACGCAGTATTTT.

CDR3 in DNA: TGTGCCAGCAGCCTGATGGGGGGATACACTGAAGCTTTCTTT. Encoded protein: CASSLMGGYTEAFF. The rearrangement joins TRBV9 to TRBJ1-1; a weak D match, TRBD1 (5 bases). Germline V gene lookup returns CDR1 SGDLS and CDR2 YYNGEE. Trimming removed 4 bases at V and 3 bases at J, with 13 bases between. The CDR3 is made up of 14 amino acids. Full variable domain (outside the CDR3, taken from reference TRBV9 and TRBJ1-1): DSGVTQTPKHLITATGQRVTLRCSPRSGDLSVYWYQQSLDQGLQFLIQYYNGEERAKGNILERFSAQQFPDLHSELNLSSLELGDSALYFCASSLMGGYTEAFFGQGTRLTVV.

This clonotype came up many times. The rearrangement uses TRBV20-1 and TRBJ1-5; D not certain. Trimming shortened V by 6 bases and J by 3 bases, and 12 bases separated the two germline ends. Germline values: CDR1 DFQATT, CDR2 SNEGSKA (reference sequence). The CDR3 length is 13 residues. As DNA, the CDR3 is TGCAGTGCAAGCGCCGGGTTCAATCAGCCCCAGCATTTT. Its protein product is CSASAGFNQPQHF.

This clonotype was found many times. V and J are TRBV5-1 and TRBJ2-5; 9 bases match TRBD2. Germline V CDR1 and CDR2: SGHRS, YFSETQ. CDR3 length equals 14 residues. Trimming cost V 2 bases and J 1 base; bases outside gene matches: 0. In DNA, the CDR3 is TGCGCCAGCAGCTTAGCGGGGGGCCAAGAGACCCAGTACTTC. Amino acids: CASSLAGGQETQYF.

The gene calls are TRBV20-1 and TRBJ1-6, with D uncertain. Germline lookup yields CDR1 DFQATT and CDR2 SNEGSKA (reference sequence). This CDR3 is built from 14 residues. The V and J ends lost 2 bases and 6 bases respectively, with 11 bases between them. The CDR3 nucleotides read TGCAGTGCTAGACCTCCGGGCCCTAATTCACCCCTCCACTTT. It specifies CSARPPGPNSPLHF.

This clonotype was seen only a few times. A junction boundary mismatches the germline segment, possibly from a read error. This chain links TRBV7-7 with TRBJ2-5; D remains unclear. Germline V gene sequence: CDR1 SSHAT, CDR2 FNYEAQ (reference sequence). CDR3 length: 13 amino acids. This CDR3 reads CASSLGLLETQYF. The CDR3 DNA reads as TGTGCTAGCAGCTTAGGGCTTTTAGAGACCCAGTACTTC.

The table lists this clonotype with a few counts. CDR3 in DNA: TGCAGTGCTAGCCCTCAGGGAATCTACTATGGCTACACCTTC. Translation gives CSASPQGIYYGYTF. The V call is TRBV20-1, the J call TRBJ1-2; possible D gene TRBD1, 5 bases. The CDR3 covers 14 residues. V shed 3 bases and J shed 3 bases, with 14 bases lying between them. From germline, CDR1 is DFQATT and CDR2 SNEGSKA (reference sequence).

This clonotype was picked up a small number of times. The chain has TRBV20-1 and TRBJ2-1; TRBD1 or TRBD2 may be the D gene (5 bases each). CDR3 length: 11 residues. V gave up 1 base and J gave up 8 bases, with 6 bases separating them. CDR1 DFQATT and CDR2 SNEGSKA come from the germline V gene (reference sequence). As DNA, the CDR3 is TGCAGTGCTAGAGCGGGGCATGAGCAGTTCTTC. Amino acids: CSARAGHEQFF.

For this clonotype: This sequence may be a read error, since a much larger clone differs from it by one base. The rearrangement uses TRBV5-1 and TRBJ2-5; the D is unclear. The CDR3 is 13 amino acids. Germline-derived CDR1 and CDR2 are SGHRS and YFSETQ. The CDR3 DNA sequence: TGCGCCGGCAGCCCAGACAACCAAGAGACCCAGTACTTC. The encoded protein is CAGSPDNQETQYF.

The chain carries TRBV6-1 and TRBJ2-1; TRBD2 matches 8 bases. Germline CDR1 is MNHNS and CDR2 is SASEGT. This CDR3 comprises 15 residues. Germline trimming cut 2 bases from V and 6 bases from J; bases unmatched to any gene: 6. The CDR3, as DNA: TGTGCCAGCAGTGAAACCCAGCGGGGGACCAATGAGCAGTTCTTC. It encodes CASSETQRGTNEQFF.

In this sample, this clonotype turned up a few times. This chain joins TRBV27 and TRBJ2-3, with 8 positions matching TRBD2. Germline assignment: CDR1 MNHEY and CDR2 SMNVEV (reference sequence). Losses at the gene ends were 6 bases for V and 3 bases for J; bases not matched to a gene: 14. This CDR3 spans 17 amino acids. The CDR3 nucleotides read TGTGCCAGCAGCCGAGCCCCCGGGGGGGCGTATACAGATACGCAGTATTTT. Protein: CASSRAPGGAYTDTQYF.

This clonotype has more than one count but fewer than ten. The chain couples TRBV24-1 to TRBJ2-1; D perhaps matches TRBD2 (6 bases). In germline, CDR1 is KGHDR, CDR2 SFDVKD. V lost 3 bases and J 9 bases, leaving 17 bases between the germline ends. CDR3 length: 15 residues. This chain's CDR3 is CATSDPLVEGGEQFF. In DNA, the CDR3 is TGTGCCACCAGTGATCCCCTCGTGGAGGGAGGTGAGCAGTTCTTC.